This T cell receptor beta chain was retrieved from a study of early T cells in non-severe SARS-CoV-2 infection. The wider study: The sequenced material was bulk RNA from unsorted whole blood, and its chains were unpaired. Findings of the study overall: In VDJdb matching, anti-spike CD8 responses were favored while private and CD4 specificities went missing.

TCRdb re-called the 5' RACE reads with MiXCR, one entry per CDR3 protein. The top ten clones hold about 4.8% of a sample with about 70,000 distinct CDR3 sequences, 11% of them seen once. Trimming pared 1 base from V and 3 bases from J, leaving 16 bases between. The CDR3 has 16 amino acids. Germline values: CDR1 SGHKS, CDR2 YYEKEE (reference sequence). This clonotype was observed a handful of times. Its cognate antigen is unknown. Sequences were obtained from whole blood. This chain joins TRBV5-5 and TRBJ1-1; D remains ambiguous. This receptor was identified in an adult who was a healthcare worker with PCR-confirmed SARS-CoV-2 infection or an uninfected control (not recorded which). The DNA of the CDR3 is TGTGCCAGCAGCTTGCGTCCGGATCTTCTTCACACTGAAGCTTTCTTT. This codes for CASSLRPDLLHTEAFF.